Below, 17 T cell receptor beta chains from the same sample are listed, as sequenced in a study of cytomegalovirus exposure and HLA in healthy donors. The study ran its PCR with 60 Vbeta and 13 Jbeta primers. Libraries were prepared by immunoSEQ multiplex PCR; TCRdb keeps only in-frame clonotypes and omits some of them. The data show approximately 100,000 clones, with about 71% seen just once and roughly 0.76% held by the top ten. The sequenced sample was PBMCs. These receptor sequences come from a boy younger than 18 in good health and CMV-seronegative.

The chain links TRBV6-1 to TRBJ2-7; 7 bases are a match to TRBD1. The CDR3 length is 14 residues. Trimming at V came to 9 bases and at J to 3 bases, leaving 11 bases not matched to a gene. The V gene's germline CDR1 is MNHNS and CDR2 SASEGT. In nucleotides, the CDR3 is TGTGCCAGTATGAACAGGGGATCCCACTACGAGCAGTACTTC. This encodes CASMNRGSHYEQYF.

This clone showed up just a few times. The rearrangement joins TRBV11-2 to TRBJ1-2; TRBD1 aligns across 8 bases. Germline assignment: CDR1 SGHAT and CDR2 FQNNGV. The CDR3 contains 13 residues. V dropped 8 bases and J dropped 7; count of bases not matched to a gene: 9. The CDR3 loop is CASRRQGAGGYTF. The CDR3 DNA is TGTGCCAGCCGACGGCAGGGGGCGGGTGGCTACACCTTC.

In this sample, this clone turned up a few times. This chain connects TRBV28 to TRBJ2-1, with TRBD2 identical over 8 bases. This CDR3 has 15 amino acids. Germline values: CDR1 MDHEN, CDR2 SYDVKM. Trimming took 10 bases from V and 10 from J; bases not matched to a gene: 18. The CDR3 bases are TGTGCCATTTTCTCTAGCGGGCCTCTTACAAGGGAGCAGTTCTTC. Encoded protein: CAIFSSGPLTREQFF.

This chain uses TRBV6-5 with TRBJ1-1; 7 bases are a match to TRBD1. The V segment lost 2 bases and the J segment 3 bases; nucleotides outside the gene matches: 0. Germline CDR1 reads MNHEY; CDR2 reads SVGAGI. The CDR3 covers 13 residues. The CDR3 protein is CASSYRGHTEAFF. DNA for the CDR3: TGTGCCAGCAGTTACAGGGGGCACACTGAAGCTTTCTTT.

In its sample, this clone was seen a few times. CDR3 nucleotide sequence: TGTGCCAGCAGTTTCATCCCGGGGGGAGACTATGGCTACACCTTC. Amino acid sequence: CASSFIPGGDYGYTF. This chain connects TRBV28 to TRBJ1-2, with a possible D match to TRBD1 (5 bases). Trimming took 3 bases from V and 3 from J, leaving 14 bases between them. Germline CDR1 MDHEN, CDR2 SYDVKM. The CDR3 sequence is 15 residues long.

V usage is TRBV7-9 and J usage is TRBJ2-5; no clear D gene. Germline loops: CDR1 SEHNR, CDR2 FQNEAQ (reference sequence). V shed 6 bases and J shed 2 bases, with 19 bases lying between them. This CDR3 has 16 residues. CDR3 sequence reads: CASRPTWSPTQETQYF. Written as DNA, the CDR3 is TGTGCCAGCAGGCCCACCTGGAGCCCAACACAAGAGACCCAGTACTTC.

The genes are TRBV19 and TRBJ1-1; the D is unclear. Looked up from germline, CDR1 is LNHDA and CDR2 is SQIVND (reference sequence). The CDR3 has 14 residues. V lost 3 bases, J lost 0 bases, and 8 bases lay in between. The CDR3 here is CASSIWEMNTEAFF. The CDR3, as DNA: TGTGCCAGTAGTATCTGGGAGATGAACACTGAAGCTTTCTTT. Complete variable domain (other parts from reference TRBV19 and TRBJ1-1): DGGITQSPKYLFRKEGQNVTLSCEQNLNHDAMYWYRQDPGQGLRLIYYSQIVNDFQKGDIAEGYSVSREKKESFPLTVTSAQKNPTAFYLCASSIWEMNTEAFFGQGTRLTVV.

V and J are TRBV7-6 and TRBJ2-2; D is unclear. V lost 1 base, J lost 1 base, and 7 bases lay in between. This CDR3 has 15 amino acids. CDR1 is SGHVS and CDR2 is FNYEAQ in the germline V gene. The CDR3 DNA follows: TGTGCCAGCAGCTTAGGGCAGGTGAACACCGGGGAGCTGTTTTTT. Translated, it gives CASSLGQVNTGELFF.

V is TRBV2 and J is TRBJ2-1; TRBD2 aligns across 12 bases. This CDR3 region has 13 residues. After removal of 9 bases from V and 7 bases from J, the junction contained 4 bases not matched to a gene. The germline gives CDR1 SNHLY, CDR2 FYNNEI. CDR3 bases: TGTGCCAGTAGACTAGCGGGAGAAAATGAGCAGTTCTTC. Translated: CASRLAGENEQFF.

This sequence joins TRBV29-1 and TRBJ2-1, with a possible D match to TRBD2 (7 bases). CDR1 is SQVTM, CDR2 ANQGSEA, per germline. This CDR3 has 14 amino acids. With 7 bases removed from V and 5 bases from J, the gap between germline ends came to 18 bases. Here the CDR3 reads CSGRGGAEHNEQFF. CDR3 in DNA: TGCAGCGGAAGGGGGGGGGCCGAGCACAATGAGCAGTTCTTC.

V gene TRBV7-2 combines with J gene TRBJ2-1; 10 bases are shared with TRBD1. This CDR3 contains 16 residues. Germline V lookup: CDR1 SGHTA, CDR2 FQGNSA. Unmatched junction bases numbered 11, after V lost 4 bases and J lost 8 bases. CDR3 bases: TGTGCCAGCAGCTCTCCCGGACAGGGGGTTGTGGATGAGCAGTTCTTC. This codes for CASSSPGQGVVDEQFF. Looking up the rest from reference TRBV7-2 and TRBJ2-1 gives the full variable domain: GAGVSQSPSNKVTEKGKDVELRCDPISGHTALYWYRQSLGQGLEFLIYFQGNSAPDKSGLPSDRFSAERTGGSVSTLTIQRTQQEDSAVYLCASSSPGQGVVDEQFFGPGTRLTVL.

The rearrangement links TRBV18 to TRBJ2-1; D gene uncertain. This CDR3 region has 15 residues. The germline CDR1 and CDR2 sequences are KGHSH and LQKENI. V lost 0 bases and J lost 6, with 12 bases in between. Written as DNA, the CDR3 is TGTGCCAGCTCACCACCTTCCCCGGGTTCCAATGAGCAGTTCTTC. The encoded protein is CASSPPSPGSNEQFF. The full variable domain, completed using reference TRBV18 and TRBJ2-1, is NAGVMQNPRHLVRRRGQEARLRCSPMKGHSHVYWYRQLPEEGLKFMVYLQKENIIDESGMPKERFSAEFPKEGPSILRIQQVVRGDSAAYFCASSPPSPGSNEQFFGPGTRLTVL.

This clone appeared a single time. The gene calls are TRBV5-4 and TRBJ1-2; 8 bases map to TRBD1. J was trimmed by 8 bases and V by 4 bases; bases with no gene match: 10. The CDR3 extends over 14 amino acids. Germline loops: CDR1 SGHNT, CDR2 YYREEE (reference sequence). The CDR3 sequence is CASSIQGALVGYTF. The CDR3 bases are TGTGCCAGCAGCATCCAGGGGGCCCTTGTCGGCTACACCTTC.

This clone was observed at least ten times. CDR3 protein: CASSTDRAFREKLFF. CDR3 coding DNA: TGTGCCAGCAGTACAGACAGGGCCTTTAGGGAAAAACTGTTTTTT. V usage is TRBV27 and J usage is TRBJ1-4; 7 bases map to TRBD1. Per the germline V gene, CDR1 is MNHEY and CDR2 is SMNVEV (reference sequence). With 5 bases clipped from V and 8 bases from J, the junction kept 11 bases outside the gene matches. CDR3 length: 15 residues.

This clone has only a few counts. V usage is TRBV9 and J usage is TRBJ2-1; 8 bases match TRBD2. CDR1 and CDR2 from the germline V gene are SGDLS and YYNGEE. The CDR3 is made up of 15 amino acids. After removal of 3 bases from V and 3 bases from J, the junction contained 5 bases not matched to a gene. CDR3: CASSGSGGLYNEQFF. CDR3 nucleotides: TGTGCCAGCAGCGGGAGCGGGGGCCTCTACAATGAGCAGTTCTTC.

This clone has a single count. The chain joins TRBV7-9 to TRBJ2-5; 8 positions agree with TRBD2. In germline, CDR1 is SEHNR, CDR2 FQNEAQ (reference sequence). The CDR3 runs 14 residues. J was trimmed by 1 base and V by 5 bases; bases with no gene match: 3. DNA of the CDR3: TGTGCCAGCAGCGAACTAGCGGTCCAAGAGACCCAGTACTTC. Residues: CASSELAVQETQYF.

The J gene is TRBJ1-2, the V gene TRBV28; TRBD1 aligns across 9 bases. Trimming at V came to 6 bases and at J to 7 bases, leaving 9 bases not matched to a gene. Germline V gives CDR1 MDHEN, CDR2 SYDVKM. The CDR3 covers 14 residues. For the CDR3, the DNA is TGTGCCAGCAGAACACGAGGACAGGGGCTTGGCTACACCTTC. Translating it yields CASRTRGQGLGYTF.